The present TCR beta chain was sequenced within a study of regulatory T cells in long-lasting Graves disease. Indicated time point: newly diagnosed GD, antithyroid drugs for less than 3 months. The TCR library was prepared using RNA isolated from PBMCs. To make TCR beta libraries, researchers used iRepertoire HTBI primers and Arm-PCR of CDR3 regions. MiXCR was run by TCRdb on the multiplex PCR reads, yielding one entry per CDR3 protein. This sample has 560,000 or so distinct CDR3 sequences, with about 16% found just once. These data were likewise used in another study, on T cells in Graves' hyperthyroidism and ophthalmopathy.

This receptor was obtained from a man younger than 30 with Graves disease. The sample in question was peripheral blood mononuclear cells (PBMCs), obtained at new diagnosis, from a patient treated with antithyroid drugs.

For the CDR3, the DNA is TGCAGTGCTAGAAGGGGTCCCACTGAAGCTTTCTTT. Amino acids: CSARRGPTEAFF. The rearrangement joins TRBV20-1 to TRBJ1-1; D may be TRBD1 (5 bases). There are 12 residues in the CDR3. The germline gives CDR1 DFQATT, CDR2 SNEGSKA (reference sequence). V was cut by 2 bases and J by 4 bases, with 8 bases left in between.